A single sample is the source of the 9 T cell receptor beta chains below, sequenced in a study of blood T cells in healthy people across ages. Through a sample-barcoded 5' primer and a J-beta primer mix, a second PCR was run for roughly 6 to 12 cycles. TCRdb re-called the 5' RACE reads with MiXCR, one entry per CDR3 protein. The sample has more than 1,400,000 distinct CDR3 sequences, approximately 42% seen once. Sequences were obtained from blood. These receptors came from a woman between 18 and 30 years old in good health.

In this sample, this clonotype turned up a few times. The chain has TRBV27 and TRBJ1-4; the D is unclear. This CDR3 comprises 16 residues. The germline V gene encodes CDR1 MNHEY and CDR2 SMNVEV (reference sequence). V gave up 4 bases and J gave up 0 bases, with 12 bases separating them. The CDR3 protein is CASSWRMSTTNEKLFF. The CDR3 nucleotides are TGTGCCAGCAGTTGGCGTATGAGTACAACTAATGAAAAACTGTTTTTT.

The chain links TRBV4-1 to TRBJ1-1, with unresolved D. The CDR3 sequence is 12 residues long. Trimming removed 4 bases from V and 7 bases from J, with 10 bases in between. The germline V gene has CDR1 MGHRA and CDR2 YSYEKL. The CDR3 DNA reads TGCGCCAGCAGCCCCCGTGGGGTTGAAGCTTTCTTT. Protein: CASSPRGVEAFF.

In this sample, this clonotype turned up a few times. This sequence joins TRBV6-1 and TRBJ2-3; no clear D. The germline gives CDR1 MNHNS, CDR2 SASEGT. Between the trimmed V and J ends, which lost 10 bases and 1 base, there was a span of 9 bases. This CDR3 region has 12 residues. CDR3 bases: TGTGCCACCGCATGGGGCACAGATACGCAGTATTTT. The encoded protein is CATAWGTDTQYF.

This clonotype was recorded a few times. The CDR3 DNA is TGCAGTGCTCAATTGACAGGGGGATACAATGAGCAGTTCTTC. Protein product: CSAQLTGGYNEQFF. The chain combines TRBV20-1 with TRBJ2-1; TRBD1 matches at 9 bases. Germline loops: CDR1 DFQATT, CDR2 SNEGSKA (reference sequence). This CDR3 spans 14 amino acids. J lost 4 bases, V lost 5 bases, and 6 bases had no gene match.

This chain links TRBV7-9 with TRBJ1-1; no definite D call. CDR1 is SEHNR, CDR2 FQNEAQ, per germline (reference sequence). This CDR3 has 12 amino acids. The V gene lost 1 base and the J gene lost 10 bases, with 10 bases spanning the gap. CDR3 in amino acids: CASSLVYSGAFF. As DNA, the CDR3 is TGTGCCAGCAGCTTAGTCTACTCGGGAGCTTTCTTT.

The chain employs TRBV4-1 and TRBJ1-1, with 8 bases identical to TRBD1. The CDR3 is made up of 16 amino acids. With 4 bases clipped from V and 3 bases from J, the junction kept 10 bases outside the gene matches. CDR1 MGHRA and CDR2 YSYEKL come from the germline V gene. The CDR3 region has the DNA TGCGCCAGCAGCCCCCGCACGACAGGGGTTGACACTGAAGCTTTCTTT. It yields the protein CASSPRTTGVDTEAFF.

This clonotype was detected only a few times. The V call is TRBV25-1, the J call TRBJ2-1; 8 nucleotides agree with TRBD1. The CDR3 has 13 amino acids. V dropped 2 bases and J dropped 9; count of bases not matched to a gene: 3. Germline values: CDR1 MGHDK, CDR2 SYGVNS. As DNA, the CDR3 is TGTGCCAGCAGTGAAGGACAGGGTCGTGAGCAGTTCTTC. Translated, it gives CASSEGQGREQFF. The full variable domain, rest sourced from reference TRBV25-1 and TRBJ2-1, is EADIYQTPRYLVIGTGKKITLECSQTMGHDKMYWYQQDPGMELHLIHYSYGVNSTEKGDLSSESTVSRIRTEHFPLTLESARPSHTSQYLCASSEGQGREQFFGPGTRLTVL.

V and J are TRBV5-1 and TRBJ1-2; no clear D. Trimming took 4 bases from V and 8 from J, leaving 21 bases between them. The CDR3 length is 15 residues. CDR1 is SGHRS and CDR2 is YFSETQ in the germline V gene. The DNA of the CDR3 is TGCGCCAGCAGCACCACGGCAGACCTCACGGGAGGCTACACCTTC. Translation: CASSTTADLTGGYTF. Combining the CDR3 with reference TRBV5-1 and TRBJ1-2 gives the whole variable domain KAGVTQTPRYLIKTRGQQVTLSCSPISGHRSVSWYQQTPGQGLQFLFEYFSETQRNKGNFPGRFSGRQFSNSRSEMNVSTLELGDSALYLCASSTTADLTGGYTFGSGTRLTVV.

To note about this clonotype: The junction shows a germline mismatch at one end, possibly a read error. The chain uses TRBV12-5 and TRBJ2-3, with TRBD2 matching over 10 bases. Germline V gene data show CDR1 as LGHNT and CDR2 as FRNRAP. This CDR3 spans 16 amino acids. The CDR3 sequence: CASGWRLAGDTDAQYF. CDR3 bases: TGTGCTAGTGGTTGGCGACTAGCGGGTGACACAGATGCGCAGTATTTT. Full variable domain (outside the CDR3, taken from reference TRBV12-5 and TRBJ2-3): DARVTQTPRHKVTEMGQEVTMRCQPILGHNTVFWYRQTMMQGLELLAYFRNRAPLDDSGMPKDRFSAEMPDATLATLKIQPSEPRDSAVYFCASGWRLAGDTDAQYFGPGTRLTVL.